These T cell receptor beta chains were read from a single sample in a study of technical replicates of blood from a handful of donors. The protocol was immunoSEQ multiplex PCR, while the TCRdb copy is restricted to in-frame clones and leaves out a portion. The sample lists some 71,000 clones; 97% were seen once. The sequenced sample was T cells isolated from PBMCs. These receptors originate from a human donor in good health. Each CDR3 is given with its conserved first and last residue. D genes are given only for firm matches. The size entry is marked missing in some rows and otherwise reads once, few, many or a size class.

>TRBV19|TRBJ1-4|TRBD1|-
TGTGCCAGTACCGGGACAGCTAATGAAAAACTGTTTTTT
CASTGTANEKLFF
>TRBV19|TRBJ1-2|TRBD1|-
TGTGCCAGTAACGCGGGACAGGGGGCGACGGGTGGCTACACCTTC
CASNAGQGATGGYTF
>TRBV6-1|TRBJ2-3|-|-
TGTGCCAGCAGTGAAGGCCTGCTAATAGATACGCAGTATTTT
CASSEGLLIDTQYF
>TRBV18|TRBJ2-3|-|-
TGTGCCAGTCTCGACTCCTATCCGGACACAGATACGCAGTATTTT
CASLDSYPDTDTQYF
>TRBV7-7|TRBJ2-1|-|-
TGTGCTAGCAGCTTAGCTCAGGGGTCCTACAATGAGCAGTTCTTC
CASSLAQGSYNEQFF
>TRBV18|TRBJ1-1|-|-
TGTGCCAGCCGGCGGGGGGGCAACACTGAAGCTTTCTTT
CASRRGGNTEAFF
>TRBV6-6|TRBJ1-1|TRBD1|-
TGTGCCAGCAGTTACGGACCCGGACAGGGGAACACTGAAGCTTTCTTT
CASSYGPGQGNTEAFF
>TRBV11-2|TRBJ1-2|-|-
TGTGCCAGCAGCTTCGACAGGTCTAACTATGGCTACACCTTC
CASSFDRSNYGYTF
>TRBV27|TRBJ2-7|-|-
TGTGCCAGCAGTTTCCAACGGCCCGGGTTAGAAGAGCAGTACTTC
CASSFQRPGLEEQYF
>TRBV29-1|TRBJ1-1|-|once
TGCAGCGTTCAAGCTTCTTCGGACTCGAACACTGAAGCTTTCTTT
CSVQASSDSNTEAFF
>TRBV19|TRBJ1-1|-|once
TGTGCCAGTAGTATGGGGAGGAGCCGCGACACTGAAGCTTTCTTT
CASSMGRSRDTEAFF
>TRBV7-3|TRBJ2-6|TRBD1|-
TGTGCCAGCAGCTTGTCCGCGACAGGGAGTTCTGGGGCCAACGTCCTGACTTTC
CASSLSATGSSGANVLTF
>TRBV4-2|TRBJ2-1|TRBD2|-
TGTGCCAGCAGCCAACCGGGACTAGCCCAGGGGAGGGAGCAGTTCTTC
CASSQPGLAQGREQFF
>TRBV7-9|TRBJ1-2|-|-
TGTGCCAGCAGCTTAGATGTGGCAGGTGGCTACACCTTC
CASSLDVAGGYTF
>TRBV18|TRBJ2-5|TRBD1|-
TGTGCCAGCTCACCAGGGACAGGGAGTTCCCAAGAGACCCAGTACTTC
CASSPGTGSSQETQYF
>TRBV5-1|TRBJ2-2|TRBD1|-
TGCGCCAGCAGCATGACAGGGCTCGGGGAGCTGTTTTTT
CASSMTGLGELFF
>TRBV6-1|TRBJ1-5|-|-
TGTGCCAGCAGTCCCCTGGGAGGGATGGGTCAGCCCCAGCATTTT
CASSPLGGMGQPQHF
>TRBV15|TRBJ2-7|-|-
TGTGCCACCAGCAGAGATAGCCAGGGTATCTACGAGCAGTACTTC
CATSRDSQGIYEQYF
>TRBV7-3|TRBJ2-1|TRBD2|-
TGTGCCAGCAGCCCGGGGACTAGCGGGATGAATGAGCAGTTCTTC
CASSPGTSGMNEQFF
>TRBV18|TRBJ1-1|TRBD1|-
TGTGCCAGCTCACACTCGGCAGGGGGATTGAACACTGAAGCTTTCTTT
CASSHSAGGLNTEAFF
>TRBV30|TRBJ2-3|-|-
TGTGCCTGGAGCGGGGGACTGGATACGCAGTATTTT
CAWSGGLDTQYF
>TRBV5-5|TRBJ1-4|-|-
TGTGCCAGCAGCCCAACCTGGCCCGGGGTTCAACTGTTTTTT
CASSPTWPGVQLFF
>TRBV11-2|TRBJ2-3|TRBD2|once
TGTGCCAGCAGCTTTTTTGGGTTAGCGGGAGACCTTGACACAGATACGCAGTATTTT
CASSFFGLAGDLDTDTQYF
>TRBV29-1|TRBJ1-2|-|-
TGCAGCGTTGATAATGTTGCCGGCGCCCAGGCTGGCTACACCTTC
CSVDNVAGAQAGYTF
>TRBV9|TRBJ1-1|-|-
TGTGCCAGCAGCTCTCAGCGGGGGGGGGCAGGGACTGAAGCTTTCTTT
CASSSQRGGAGTEAFF
>TRBV5-4|TRBJ2-1|-|-
TGTGCCAGCAGCTTGGCCTGGAGAGGTGAGCAGTTCTTC
CASSLAWRGEQFF
>TRBV2|TRBJ2-5|-|once
TGTGCCAGCTTGGCATGGGAGACCCAGTACTTC
CASLAWETQYF
>TRBV14|TRBJ2-1|TRBD1|-
TGTGCCAGCAACCGGGACAGGGGCAATGAGCAGTTCTTC
CASNRDRGNEQFF
>TRBV10-3|TRBJ2-5|TRBD2|-
TGTGCCATCCGTCCCGGGACTAGTGGAGAGACCCAGTACTTC
CAIRPGTSGETQYF
>TRBV27|TRBJ1-5|-|-
TGTGCCAGCAGTTTATATCAGCGGCGGGATAGCAATCAGCCCCAGCATTTT
CASSLYQRRDSNQPQHF
>TRBV14|TRBJ2-7|-|-
TGTGCCAGCAGGTCTAAGGACAGACACGAGCAGTACTTC
CASRSKDRHEQYF
>TRBV6-5|TRBJ2-7|-|-
TGTGCCAGCGGCCAGGCAGCAACCTACGAGCAGTACTTC
CASGQAATYEQYF
>TRBV7-2|TRBJ1-1|-|-
TGTGCCAGCACCCCCCAACGGGGAACTGAAGCTTTCTTT
CASTPQRGTEAFF
>TRBV28|TRBJ1-2|-|-
TGTGCCAGCGCTGATGTAGCCCAATCTAATGCGAACTATGGCTACACCTTC
CASADVAQSNANYGYTF
>TRBV6-5|TRBJ1-1|-|-
TGTGCCAGCAGTCCCACGTCGGGGTATAGCACTGAAGCTTTCTTT
CASSPTSGYSTEAFF
>TRBV29-1|TRBJ2-1|TRBD2|-
TGCAGCATTAGCGGGAGGAAGTTGAATGAGCAGTTCTTC
CSISGRKLNEQFF
>TRBV19|TRBJ2-3|TRBD1|-
TGTGCCAGTAGTTCCGACAGGGGCACAGATACGCAGTATTTT
CASSSDRGTDTQYF
>TRBV28|TRBJ2-7|TRBD2|-
TGTGCCAGCAGCTCACTAGCGGGAGGTCGGGAGCAGTACTTC
CASSSLAGGREQYF
>TRBV6-5|TRBJ2-7|TRBD1|-
TGTGCCAGCAGTCCGTCTAGGACAGGGAGCTACGAGCAGTACTTC
CASSPSRTGSYEQYF